The source of this T cell receptor (beta chain) is a study of PD-L1 blockade in urothelial cancer. Study-level background: Analyzed time points were 3 weeks (second dose) and 6 weeks after therapy began. General observations from the study: Pretreatment clonality of the blood TCR repertoire below the median was predictive of superior survival. Clones that were tumor-associated expanded more in the blood of durable-benefit patients at 3 weeks.

The trim removed 0 bases at V and 2 bases at J, leaving 15 bases unmatched. Germline CDR1 is WNHNN and CDR2 is SYGVQD (reference sequence). The CDR3 spans 19 residues. Libraries were prepared by immunoSEQ multiplex PCR; TCRdb keeps only in-frame clonotypes and omits some of them. The table shows tens of thousands of clones, with around 88% occurring only once. Concerning this clone: Its antigen remains unidentified.

The time point denotes: pretreatment peripheral blood. Enrolled patients showed locally advanced or metastatic urothelial carcinoma. Sequences were derived from PBMCs, sampled around atezolizumab (anti-PD-L1) treatment. This TCR was recovered from a man in his sixties with urothelial cancer. The chain links TRBV10-1 to TRBJ1-2; TRBD1 matches 7 bases. DNA of the CDR3: TGCGCCAGCAGTGAGTCTTTTGGGAAGGGGGCGCAAGGGAACTATGGCTACACCTTC. It translates to CASSESFGKGAQGNYGYTF.